This passage covers 27 T cell receptor beta chains from one sample sequenced in a study of CD8+CD57+ T cells in acquired aplastic anemia. Patients selected for sequencing had displayed CD8+CD57+ cell expansion by flow cytometry. Genomic DNA was employed as the template in profiling TCR beta VDJ and CDR3. TCRdb independently ran MiXCR on the reads; one entry per CDR3 protein. The sample lists about 160,000 distinct CDR3 sequences; 40% to 55% were seen once. Sequencing was done on a sample of sorted CD4+, CD8+, or CD8+CD57+ T cells (not recorded which) from PBMCs. These receptors originate from a human donor with aplastic anemia.

There are many counts of this clonotype. The chain is built from TRBV9 and TRBJ2-5; the match to TRBD1 covers 10 bases. J gave up 5 bases and V 0 bases, and 7 bases lay outside the gene matches. The CDR3 length is 16 residues. Germline CDR1 SGDLS, CDR2 YYNGEE. The CDR3 here is CASSVEGQGWGETQYF. The CDR3 DNA follows: TGTGCCAGCAGCGTAGAGGGACAGGGGTGGGGGGAGACCCAGTACTTC.

This clonotype was recorded many times. The gene calls are TRBV20-1 and TRBJ1-6; D is uncertain. CDR1 is DFQATT and CDR2 is SNEGSKA in the germline V gene (reference sequence). The CDR3 runs to 12 residues. The ends were cut back, 5 bases at V and 9 bases at J, with 11 bases in the middle. The CDR3 region is CSAEDASSPLHF. CDR3 coding DNA: TGCAGTGCTGAGGATGCGTCTTCACCCCTCCACTTT.

Regarding this clonotype: The junction does not match germline at one end; this may be a read error. V and J are TRBV9 and TRBJ1-1; D not resolved. The germline CDR1 and CDR2 sequences are SGDLS and YYNGEE. The CDR3 extends over 15 amino acids. Here the CDR3 reads CAGSPRTSGNTEAFF. The CDR3 DNA reads as TGTGCCGGCAGCCCACGAACCTCTGGCAACACTGAAGCTTTCTTT.

The sample holds many counts of this clonotype. CDR3 region: CASSWGGGQNIQYF. The CDR3 DNA follows: TGTGCCAGTAGTTGGGGTGGGGGGCAAAACATTCAGTACTTC. The genes are TRBV19 and TRBJ2-4; D may correspond to TRBD1 or TRBD2 (6 bases each). Germline CDR1 and CDR2: LNHDA and SQIVND (reference sequence). The V end was cut by 5 bases, the J end by 5 bases, with 13 bases between. The CDR3 consists of 14 residues.

This chain joins TRBV2 and TRBJ1-1; D is unresolved. The CDR3 has 14 amino acids. Germline V gene lookup returns CDR1 SNHLY and CDR2 FYNNEI. The ends were cut back, 4 bases at V and 1 base at J, with 10 bases in the middle. CDR3 bases: TGTGCCAGCAGTGTATATGGACGGAACACTGAAGCTTTCTTT. It codes for CASSVYGRNTEAFF. Complete variable domain (other parts from reference TRBV2 and TRBJ1-1): EPEVTQTPSHQVTQMGQEVILRCVPISNHLYFYWYRQILGQKVEFLVSFYNNEISEKSEIFDDQFSVERPDGSNFTLKIRSTKLEDSAMYFCASSVYGRNTEAFFGQGTRLTVV.

A note on this clonotype: The missing conserved phenylalanine or tryptophan at the end of this CDR3 makes a read error likely. The DNA is left out, because the CDR3 cannot be placed on it with certainty; the CDR3 is given as TCRdb lists it. The genes are TRBV15 and TRBJ2-3. The germline V gene has CDR1 LNHNV and CDR2 YYDKDF (reference sequence). The CDR3 is made up of 10 amino acids, end residues included. CDR3 residues: CATSREDSIY.

As regards this clonotype: A much larger clone lies a single base off, so this may be a read error. This chain joins TRBV7-2 and TRBJ1-3; D unclear. Trimming took off 2 bases at V and 0 bases at J, with 8 bases between the two ends. Looked up from germline, CDR1 is SGHTA and CDR2 is FQGNSA. The CDR3 totals 15 residues. The CDR3 sequence is CASSLSGCSGNTIYF. CDR3 nucleotides: TGTGCCAGCAGCTTATCTGGCTGCTCTGGAAACACCATATATTTT.

The chain couples TRBV2 to TRBJ2-7; D may be TRBD2 (6 bases). Germline lookup yields CDR1 SNHLY and CDR2 FYNNEI. V lost 6 bases, J lost 2 bases, and 14 bases lay in between. CDR3 length: 14 amino acids. The CDR3 sequence: CASRAGLGAYEQYF. CDR3 DNA sequence: TGTGCCAGCAGGGCGGGGCTAGGAGCCTACGAGCAGTACTTC.

This clonotype was seen only a few times. J is TRBJ1-5 and V is TRBV7-9; a possible D gene is TRBD1 (5 bases). Germline V lookup: CDR1 SEHNR, CDR2 FQNEAQ (reference sequence). The CDR3 runs 13 residues. The V end lost 7 bases, the J end lost 7 bases, and 14 bases lay between the germline ends. The CDR3 sequence is CASTGGVGQPQHF. CDR3 DNA sequence: TGTGCCAGCACCGGGGGAGTAGGCCAGCCCCAGCATTTT.

This CDR3 is CASSPTSLGTEAFF. The CDR3 nucleotides read TGTGCCAGCTCACCAACCTCACTGGGGACTGAAGCTTTCTTT. The chain uses TRBV18 and TRBJ1-1; D remains unclear. The CDR3 runs 14 residues. V was cut by 2 bases and J by 5 bases, with 12 bases left in between. The germline V gene encodes CDR1 KGHSH and CDR2 LQKENI.

As concerns this clonotype: This likely comes from a read error, as the CDR3 has no conserved phenylalanine or tryptophan at its end. The rearrangement uses TRBV7-6 and TRBJ2-3, with TRBD1 as a possible D gene (5 bases). This CDR3 is 13 amino acids long. The germline CDR1 and CDR2 sequences are SGHVS and FNYEAQ. CDR3 residues: CSSRDPGGDTQYL. Written as DNA, the CDR3 is TGTTCCAGCAGGGATCCGGGTGGAGATACGCAGTATCTT.

This clonotype was seen many times. CDR3 DNA: TGTGCCAGCAGCCCCTACCCAGGACTAGCGGGAGTGGGTGAGCAGTTCTTC. The encoded protein is CASSPYPGLAGVGEQFF. The chain couples TRBV7-2 to TRBJ2-1, with 13 bases identical to TRBD2. The CDR3 length is 17 residues. From germline, CDR1 is SGHTA and CDR2 FQGNSA. Trimming cost V 5 bases and J 9 bases; bases outside gene matches: 13.

As regards this clonotype: The conserved phenylalanine or tryptophan normally closing the CDR3 is absent here, so this likely arose from a read error. This chain's CDR3 is CAISEIGGANEQFL. CDR3 nucleotides: TGTGCCATCAGTGAGATCGGGGGGGCAAATGAGCAGTTCCTC. This rearrangement joins TRBV10-3 to TRBJ2-1, with 8 positions matching TRBD2. The ends lost 2 bases at V and 7 bases at J; junction bases unmatched: 4. The germline gives CDR1 ENHRY, CDR2 SYGVKD. The CDR3 totals 14 residues.

J is TRBJ1-6 and V is TRBV10-1; D uncertain. The CDR3 contains 14 residues. V gave up 6 bases and J gave up 6 bases, with 12 bases separating them. The germline gives CDR1 WNHNN, CDR2 SYGVQD (reference sequence). In DNA form, the CDR3 reads TGCGCCAGCAGCGGACCGACAATTAATTCACCCCTCCACTTT. Translation: CASSGPTINSPLHF.

This clonotype was detected only a few times. At one end the junction does not follow the germline gene, possibly because of a read error. The chain carries TRBV7-7 and TRBJ2-7, with TRBD1 matching over 9 bases. CDR1 and CDR2 (germline): SSHAT, FNYEAQ (reference sequence). The CDR3 is made up of 14 amino acids. DNA of the CDR3: TGTGCTAGCATCCCTGGGACAGGGCCCTACGAGCAGTACTTC. It specifies CASIPGTGPYEQYF.

The chain joins TRBV2 to TRBJ2-7; 13 nucleotides match TRBD2. Per germline, CDR1 SNHLY and CDR2 FYNNEI. The V and J ends lost 8 bases and 2 bases, in that order; junction bases with no gene match: 6. CDR3 size: 15 residues. The CDR3 here is CASGQGTSGTYEQYV. In DNA form, the CDR3 reads TGTGCCAGCGGACAGGGGACTAGCGGGACCTACGAGCAGTACGTC.

The chain carries TRBV7-2 and TRBJ1-1; TRBD1 agrees at 11 bases. The trim removed 1 base at V and 6 bases at J, leaving 1 base unmatched. There are 14 residues in the CDR3. Germline CDR1 and CDR2: SGHTA and FQGNSA. The CDR3 nucleotides read TGTGCCAGCAGCTTAGGGGGACAGGGGGCTGAAGCTTTCTTT. It specifies CASSLGGQGAEAFF.

This clonotype was recorded at least ten times. The V and J genes are TRBV19 and TRBJ1-1; no definite D call. Trimming removed 5 bases from V and 1 base from J, with 11 bases in between. CDR3 size: 14 residues. Germline CDR1 is LNHDA and CDR2 is SQIVND (reference sequence). CDR3 in amino acids: CASSPYEGNTEAFF. The CDR3 coding sequence is TGTGCCAGTAGTCCCTACGAAGGGAACACTGAAGCTTTCTTT.

The V and J genes are TRBV20-1 and TRBJ2-3; D may be TRBD2 (6 bases). V lost 3 bases and J 6 bases, leaving 16 bases between the germline ends. The CDR3 extends over 14 amino acids. CDR1 is DFQATT and CDR2 is SNEGSKA in the germline V gene (reference sequence). This chain's CDR3 is CSASPGGIRDTQYF. The CDR3 DNA reads TGCAGTGCTAGCCCCGGGGGTATTCGGGATACGCAGTATTTT.

A few counts support this clonotype. A much larger clone lies one base from this, so it may be a read error. The CDR3 DNA reads TGTGCCAGCAGTGGGGCACCTGATTATATGAACACTGAAGCTTTCTTT. Translating it yields CASSGAPDYMNTEAFF. J is TRBJ1-1 and V is TRBV2; D is ambiguous. Trimming took off 4 bases at V and 0 bases at J, with 15 bases between the two ends. CDR1 and CDR2 from the germline V gene are SNHLY and FYNNEI. This CDR3 contains 16 residues.

The chain couples TRBV20-1 to TRBJ1-1; D uncertain. CDR1 and CDR2 from the germline V gene are DFQATT and SNEGSKA (reference sequence). Trimming stripped 1 base from V and 3 bases from J, with 6 bases between. This CDR3 comprises 12 residues. CDR3 sequence reads: CSARGGYTEAFF. CDR3 sequence (DNA): TGCAGTGCTAGAGGGGGTTACACTGAAGCTTTCTTT.

There are many counts of this clonotype. The gene calls are TRBV5-1 and TRBJ1-1; D is possibly TRBD1 (5 bases). The CDR3 loop spans 14 amino acids. V lost 1 base, J lost 5 bases, and 12 bases lay in between. Germline CDR1 is SGHRS and CDR2 is YFSETQ. The CDR3 spells CASSLKLRGTEAFF. The DNA of the CDR3 is TGCGCCAGCAGCTTGAAATTAAGGGGAACTGAAGCTTTCTTT.

This clonotype was observed at least ten times. The chain uses TRBV25-1 and TRBJ1-1, with D unclear. CDR3 size: 13 residues. The germline CDR1 and CDR2 sequences are MGHDK and SYGVNS. The V end lost 4 bases, the J end lost 1 base, and 7 bases lay between the germline ends. This chain's CDR3 is CASSAVGNTEAFF. In DNA form, the CDR3 reads TGTGCCAGCAGTGCAGTTGGGAACACTGAAGCTTTCTTT.

This clonotype was picked up many times. This chain links TRBV7-9 with TRBJ1-1; D gene uncertain. With 2 bases removed from V and 6 bases from J, the gap between germline ends came to 10 bases. Germline V gives CDR1 SEHNR, CDR2 FQNEAQ (reference sequence). The CDR3 totals 13 residues. In DNA form, the CDR3 reads TGTGCCAGCAGCTTACCCGGGGTCGCTGAAGCTTTCTTT. Translated, it gives CASSLPGVAEAFF.

The V gene is TRBV25-1, the J gene TRBJ2-7; TRBD2 might be the D (6 bases). From germline, CDR1 is MGHDK and CDR2 SYGVNS. CDR3 length: 22 residues. The V end was cut by 2 bases, the J end by 1 base, with 33 bases between. CDR3 nucleotide sequence: TGTGCCAGCAGTGAAGCCAAATATGGCTACACCCTGACTACTCTAGCGTCCTACGAGCAGTACTTC. Translated: CASSEAKYGYTLTTLASYEQYF.

The chain has TRBV19 and TRBJ2-1; 7 nucleotides line up with TRBD1. Germline V lookup: CDR1 LNHDA, CDR2 SQIVND (reference sequence). With 5 bases clipped from V and 2 bases from J, the junction kept 9 bases outside the gene matches. The CDR3 consists of 16 residues. CDR3 sequence (DNA): TGTGCCAGTAGTGTTTCCGGGACAGACCCCTACAATGAGCAGTTCTTC. Amino acid sequence: CASSVSGTDPYNEQFF. Complete variable domain (other parts from reference TRBV19 and TRBJ2-1): DGGITQSPKYLFRKEGQNVTLSCEQNLNHDAMYWYRQDPGQGLRLIYYSQIVNDFQKGDIAEGYSVSREKKESFPLTVTSAQKNPTAFYLCASSVSGTDPYNEQFFGPGTRLTVL.

The chain joins TRBV6-4 to TRBJ2-7; the match to TRBD1 covers 8 bases. Looked up from germline, CDR1 is MRHNA and CDR2 is SNTAGT. This CDR3 is built from 16 residues. V shed 4 bases, J shed 3 bases, and the junction held 11 bases outside the gene matches. The CDR3 is CASSARLGQGGYEQYF. DNA for the CDR3: TGTGCCAGCAGTGCTAGACTTGGACAGGGAGGCTACGAGCAGTACTTC.